Shown below are 16 T cell receptor beta chains from a single sample sequenced in a study of esophageal squamous cell carcinoma under preoperative chemotherapy. Time point described: after preoperative PTX-NDP chemotherapy. MiXCR, run by TCRdb on the PCR reads, gives a single entry per CDR3 protein. The sample yields roughly 1,500 distinct CDR3 sequences, 29% seen once. Specimen collection occurred from a patient given preoperative chemotherapy. These receptors originate from a human donor with esophageal squamous cell carcinoma. The donor label of this sample is uncertain.

This clonotype has only a few counts. Given a much more abundant clone one base away, this may be a read error. The chain carries TRBV6-1 and TRBJ2-1, with 8 bases matching TRBD1. Trimming removed 7 bases from V and 10 bases from J; junction bases left unmatched: 9. Germline-derived CDR1 and CDR2 are MNHNS and SASEGT. This CDR3 has 13 amino acids. CDR3 sequence reads: CASTQGTGYEQFF. CDR3 nucleotide sequence: TGTGCCAGCACCCAAGGGACAGGCTACGAGCAGTTCTTC.

Note on this clonotype: This may arise from a read error, as a much more abundant clone is one base away. The CDR3 coding sequence is TGTTCCAGCAGTTCCACCGGGGTTCAAGGGGCGCAGTATTTT. Its protein product is CSSSSTGVQGAQYF. This chain links TRBV27 with TRBJ2-3; D possibly matches TRBD1 or TRBD2 (5 bases each). Germline CDR1 MNHEY, CDR2 SMNVEV (reference sequence). This CDR3 region has 14 residues.

This clonotype was seen a few times. The chain uses TRBV9 and TRBJ2-2; 7 bases agree with TRBD2. This CDR3 is built from 15 residues. Per germline, CDR1 SGDLS and CDR2 YYNGEE. V shed 0 bases and J 5 bases; nucleotides not matched to a gene: 4. CDR3 region: CASSVGQGGTGELFF. The CDR3 bases are TGTGCCAGCAGCGTAGGCCAGGGAGGGACCGGGGAGCTGTTTTTT. The full variable domain, completed using reference TRBV9 and TRBJ2-2, is DSGVTQTPKHLITATGQRVTLRCSPRSGDLSVYWYQQSLDQGLQFLIQYYNGEERAKGNILERFSAQQFPDLHSELNLSSLELGDSALYFCASSVGQGGTGELFFGEGSRLTVL.

This clonotype is medium-sized (0.01 to 0.1%) in the sample. This chain joins TRBV12-3 or TRBV12-4 and TRBJ2-5, with D tentatively TRBD2 (5 bases). The V end was cut by 8 bases, the J end by 5 bases, with 21 bases between. The CDR3 totals 15 residues. CDR3: CASSVWRATGETQYF. Here the CDR3 DNA reads TGTGCCAGCTCCGTTTGGCGGGCCACGGGGGAGACCCAGTACTTC.

By sample fraction, this clonotype is hyperexpanded (1% or more). The genes are TRBV7-2 and TRBJ2-4; the match to TRBD1 covers 7 bases. Germline V gene lookup returns CDR1 SGHTA and CDR2 FQGNSA. The CDR3 contains 16 residues. The V and J ends lost 5 bases and 8 bases, in that order; junction bases with no gene match: 15. CDR3 in amino acids: CASSRGHRGNGDIQYF. The CDR3 nucleotides read TGTGCCAGCAGCCGAGGGCACAGGGGAAATGGAGACATTCAGTACTTC.

The V and J genes are TRBV27 and TRBJ2-5; D call uncertain. V lost 2 bases and J lost 5, with 6 bases in between. The CDR3 has 12 amino acids. Per germline, CDR1 MNHEY and CDR2 SMNVEV (reference sequence). CDR3 residues: CASSLDGETQYF. The CDR3 DNA reads TGTGCCAGCAGTTTAGATGGGGAGACCCAGTACTTC.

This clonotype turned up a few times. The CDR3 sequence: CASSLVRTANTEAFF. As DNA, the CDR3 is TGTGCCAGCAGCTTAGTAAGGACAGCGAACACTGAAGCTTTCTTT. The chain employs TRBV7-2 and TRBJ1-1; TRBD1 is a possible D gene (6 bases). CDR1 and CDR2 (germline): SGHTA, FQGNSA. The CDR3 length is 15 residues. Trimming cost V 1 base and J 1 base, with 10 bases left between them. The whole variable domain, remainder taken from reference TRBV7-2 and TRBJ1-1, is GAGVSQSPSNKVTEKGKDVELRCDPISGHTALYWYRQSLGQGLEFLIYFQGNSAPDKSGLPSDRFSAERTGGSVSTLTIQRTQQEDSAVYLCASSLVRTANTEAFFGQGTRLTVV.

Judged by abundance, this clonotype is large. V is TRBV6-1 and J is TRBJ2-1; D is tentatively TRBD1 or TRBD2 (5 bases each). V was trimmed by 6 bases and J by 4 bases, leaving 13 bases between them. Germline loops: CDR1 MNHNS, CDR2 SASEGT. The CDR3 has 14 residues. As DNA, the CDR3 is TGTGCCAGCAGGGGGGAAGGACCTTACAATGAGCAGTTCTTC. This gives the protein CASRGEGPYNEQFF.

Notes on this clonotype: Compared with germline, one end of the junction differs, possibly owing to a read error. The rearrangement joins TRBV12-3 or TRBV12-4 to TRBJ2-7, with D possibly TRBD2 on 6 matching bases. The CDR3 is made up of 14 amino acids. The CDR3 region is CASSDQGDREEQDF. In DNA form, the CDR3 reads TGTGCCAGCAGTGACCAGGGTGATAGGGAGGAGCAGGACTTC.

This clonotype is labeled medium-sized. CDR3 region: CASSPGTANTEAFF. CDR3 DNA: TGTGCCAGCAGTCCCGGGACAGCGAACACTGAAGCTTTCTTT. The V call is TRBV6-4, the J call TRBJ1-1; 7 bases align to TRBD1. Germline V gene data show CDR1 as MRHNA and CDR2 as SNTAGT. The CDR3 runs to 14 residues. The V segment lost 5 bases and the J segment 1 base; nucleotides outside the gene matches: 4.

About this clonotype itself: A read error may account for a junction end that differs from germline. The rearrangement uses TRBV28 and TRBJ1-1; unclear D gene. Germline CDR1 MDHEN, CDR2 SYDVKM. The CDR3 spans 15 residues. The CDR3 DNA reads TGTGCCAGCAGTTTATCCAGTGGAAAGGGCACTGAAGGTTTCTTT. Amino acid sequence: CASSLSSGKGTEGFF.

This clonotype was recorded a few times. The CDR3 spells CASSPSGHSYNEQFF. The DNA for the CDR3 is TGTGCCAGCAGCCCCTCGGGGCACTCCTACAATGAGCAGTTCTTC. The chain has TRBV9 and TRBJ2-1; the D gene could be TRBD1 or TRBD2 (5 bases each). Germline lookup yields CDR1 SGDLS and CDR2 YYNGEE. The CDR3 length is 15 residues. V was cut by 4 bases and J by 0 bases, with 11 bases left in between.

Sample share makes this clonotype medium-sized. The chain employs TRBV6-2 or TRBV6-3 and TRBJ2-5; 8 bases agree with TRBD2. V dropped 2 bases and J dropped 2; count of bases not matched to a gene: 4. Per germline, CDR1 MNHEY and CDR2 SVGEGT. The CDR3 totals 15 residues. The CDR3 here is CASSYRGLEQETQYF. The CDR3 DNA reads TGTGCCAGCAGTTACCGGGGACTAGAGCAAGAGACCCAGTACTTC.

This clonotype was observed a few times. This may stem from a read error, because a much larger clone lies one nucleotide away. The chain employs TRBV6-1 and TRBJ2-1, with D perhaps TRBD1 or TRBD2 (5 bases each). The CDR3 runs 11 residues. Between the trimmed V and J ends, which lost 8 bases and 10 bases, there was a span of 12 bases. Germline CDR1 MNHNS, CDR2 SASEGT. The CDR3, as DNA: TGTGCCAGCCGGGACGGAGACGAGCAGTTCTTC. As protein: CASRDGDEQFF.

On this clonotype: The conserved phenylalanine or tryptophan is not found at the CDR3 terminus, so this likely reflects a read error. The chain recombines TRBV6-1 with TRBJ2-4; D assignment may be TRBD1 or TRBD2 (5 bases each). TRBJ2-1 matches the DNA end more closely, so the J call is doubtful. This CDR3 region has 14 residues. The germline CDR1 and CDR2 sequences are MNHNS and SASEGT. In nucleotides, the CDR3 is TGTGCCAGCAGTCGGGACGATGAGAGAGATGAGCAGTTCTGC. This codes for CASSRDDERDEQFC.

Written as DNA, the CDR3 is TGTGCCAGCAGCCGATTGGCGGGGACATCCTACAATGAGCAGTTCTTC. Translating gives CASSRLAGTSYNEQFF. The chain carries TRBV7-8 and TRBJ2-1; D may match TRBD1 or TRBD2 (6 bases each). V was clipped by 5 bases and J by 1 base, with 15 bases between them. From germline, CDR1 is SGHVS and CDR2 FQNEAQ. CDR3 length: 16 residues.